These T cell receptor beta chains were read from a single sample in a study of control samples from healthy donors and cancer patients. Generated by immunoSEQ multiplex PCR, the TCRdb table keeps only in-frame clones and is missing some. Of about 96,000 clones in the sample, roughly 93% were seen once. Sequenced material: blood. The receptors were gathered from a young man in good health. CDR3s include the opening cysteine and the closing phenylalanine or tryptophan. A D gene is named only where the DNA matches it firmly. The size entry is marked missing in some rows and otherwise reads once, few, many or a size class.

d_call | clone_size | j_call | v_call | cdr3_nt | cdr3_aa
TRBD1 | NA | TRBJ1-1 | TRBV18 | TGTGCCAGCTCACCATACAACGGACAGGGGGTAAACACTGAAGCTTTCTTT | CASSPYNGQGVNTEAFF
NA | NA | TRBJ1-4 | TRBV7-8 | TGTGCCAGCACCTTGGGACGGATTAATGAAAAACTGTTTTTT | CASTLGRINEKLFF
TRBD1 | NA | TRBJ1-2 | TRBV28 | TGTGCCAGCAGTTTATCGGGGGACAGCTATGGCTACACCTTC | CASSLSGDSYGYTF
TRBD1 | once | TRBJ2-7 | TRBV7-8 | TGTGCCAGCAGCAATGACGACAGGGCCCACGAGCAGTACTTC | CASSNDDRAHEQYF
NA | NA | TRBJ2-3 | TRBV6-5 | TGTGCCAGCAACCAACCAGGCACAGATACGCAGTATTTT | CASNQPGTDTQYF
NA | once | TRBJ2-1 | TRBV7-2 | TGTGCCAGCAGCCCCGGCAGCTCCTACAATGAGCAGTTCTTC | CASSPGSSYNEQFF
NA | NA | TRBJ2-2 | TRBV5-4 | TGTGCCAGCAGCTTGGGGCCAGGGGCACATTTGACCGACACCGGGGAGCTGTTTTTT | CASSLGPGAHLTDTGELFF
NA | NA | TRBJ1-5 | TRBV19 | TGTGCCAGTAGTGCCACAGGGAGCAATCAGCCCCAGCATTTT | CASSATGSNQPQHF
TRBD2 | NA | TRBJ2-5 | TRBV19 | TGTGCCAGTAGTATAGCCTCTAGCGGGGGCCAAGAGACCCAGTACTTC | CASSIASSGGQETQYF
NA | NA | TRBJ1-2 | TRBV28 | TGTGCCAGCACCACAGGAAACTATGGCTACACCTTC | CASTTGNYGYTF
TRBD1 | NA | TRBJ1-1 | TRBV20-1 | TGCAGTGCTGGGACAGGTGAAGCTTTCTTT | CSAGTGEAFF
NA | NA | TRBJ1-1 | TRBV5-1 | TGCGCCAGCAGCTTAGACAGGAACACTGAAGCTTTCTTT | CASSLDRNTEAFF
TRBD2 | NA | TRBJ2-7 | TRBV6-2/TRBV6-3 | TGTGCCAGCAGTCATGAACTAGCGGGAGTTCTTTACGAGCAGTACTTC | CASSHELAGVLYEQYF
NA | NA | TRBJ1-5 | TRBV2 | TGTGCCAGCAACAGGTTGAGCAATCAGCCCCAGCATTTT | CASNRLSNQPQHF
TRBD2 | NA | TRBJ2-7 | TRBV18 | TGTGCCAGCTCACCACGACTAAACCTAGCGGGGGATGACGAGCAGTACTTC | CASSPRLNLAGDDEQYF
NA | NA | TRBJ1-1 | TRBV6-5 | TGTGCCAGCAGTTGGGACGGGATGAACACTGAAGCTTTCTTT | CASSWDGMNTEAFF
NA | NA | TRBJ1-3 | TRBV7-8 | TGTGCCAGCAGCTTCAAATCGGCAGTCTCTGGAAACACCATATATTTT | CASSFKSAVSGNTIYF
TRBD2 | NA | TRBJ2-5 | TRBV4-1 | TGCGCCAGCAGCCCTCTACCAGGGAGGACTAGCGGCTCCCAAGAGACCCAGTACTTC | CASSPLPGRTSGSQETQYF
TRBD1 | once | TRBJ2-2 | TRBV6-5 | TGTGCCGTCAGGGGGCTGAACACCGGGGAGCTGTTTTTT | CAVRGLNTGELFF
NA | once | TRBJ2-5 | TRBV10-1 | TGCGCCAGCAGTAGAACGGGAGAAGAGACCCAGTACTTC | CASSRTGEETQYF
NA | NA | TRBJ2-7 | TRBV11-2 | TGTGCCAGCATCCAAACGACACTAAGGGTGGGCGAGCAGTACTTC | CASIQTTLRVGEQYF
TRBD2 | NA | TRBJ2-5 | TRBV27 | TGTGCCAGCAGTTTAGCGGGGGGGCACGAGACCCAGTACTTC | CASSLAGGHETQYF
NA | NA | TRBJ2-1 | TRBV6-5 | TGTGCCAGCAGTTACGCCGGCGGTGAGCAGTTCTTC | CASSYAGGEQFF
TRBD1 | NA | TRBJ1-5 | TRBV7-9 | TGTGCCAGCAGCTTAGCCGGACAGGGATGGGGCAATCAGCCCCAGCATTTT | CASSLAGQGWGNQPQHF
NA | NA | TRBJ1-2 | TRBV6-4 | TGTGCCAGCAGTGCGGGAGTTAACTATGGCTACACCTTC | CASSAGVNYGYTF
NA | NA | TRBJ2-6 | TRBV29-1 | TGCAGCGTTGGCTTATCTGGGGCCAACGTCCTGACTTTC | CSVGLSGANVLTF
NA | few | TRBJ1-1 | TRBV19 | TGTGCACAAGAGTTGAACACTGAAGCTTTCTTT | CAQELNTEAFF
TRBD1 | once | TRBJ1-2 | TRBV5-1 | TGCGCCAGCAGCGCTGAGGGGGCTGGGTATGGCTACACCTTC | CASSAEGAGYGYTF
NA | NA | TRBJ2-1 | TRBV7-9 | TGTGCCAGCAGCTTACCGCGCGGGACCTACAATGAGCAGTTCTTC | CASSLPRGTYNEQFF
NA | NA | TRBJ1-4 | TRBV15 | TGTGCCACCAGCAGAGATCGCGGACACGGGGATGAAAAACTGTTTTTT | CATSRDRGHGDEKLFF
NA | once | TRBJ2-1 | TRBV7-2 | TGTGCCAGCAGCTTAGGAGAGGTATACAATGAGCAGTTCTTC | CASSLGEVYNEQFF
NA | NA | TRBJ1-1 | TRBV15 | TGTGCCACCAGCAGTCAGCACATGAACACTGAAGCTTTCTTT | CATSSQHMNTEAFF
NA | NA | TRBJ1-1 | TRBV18 | TGTGCCAGCTCAGTATACGGACAGTCCGACACTGAAGCTTTCTTT | CASSVYGQSDTEAFF
NA | NA | TRBJ1-6 | TRBV4-1 | TGCGCCAGCAGCCAAGTTCCCAGGAGCTCCTATAATTCACCCCTCCACTTT | CASSQVPRSSYNSPLHF
NA | NA | TRBJ2-1 | TRBV21-1 | TGTGCCAGCAGCAACGTCTGCTATGAGCAGTTCTTC | CASSNVCYEQFF
TRBD2 | NA | TRBJ2-5 | TRBV14 | TGTGCCAGCAGCCCGGGACTAGCGGGAGGGGAGACCCAGTACTTC | CASSPGLAGGETQYF
NA | NA | TRBJ1-2 | TRBV12-3/TRBV12-4 | TGTGCCAGCAGTTTAGCGTCCAACTATGGCTACACCTTC | CASSLASNYGYTF
NA | NA | TRBJ1-2 | TRBV5-6 | TGTGCCAGCAGCTTGAATGGCAGCCCCTATGGCTACACCTTC | CASSLNGSPYGYTF
TRBD2 | NA | TRBJ2-5 | TRBV24-1 | TGTGCCACCAGTGATTTGAAGGGACTAGAAGGGGAGACCCAGTACTTC | CATSDLKGLEGETQYF
NA | NA | TRBJ1-3 | TRBV2 | TGTGCCAGCAGTGCTGGAAACACCATATATTTT | CASSAGNTIYF
NA | NA | TRBJ1-1 | TRBV4-3 | TGCGCCAGCAGCCAAATGAACACTAGGAGGGGTACTGAAGCTTTCTTT | CASSQMNTRRGTEAFF
TRBD2 | few | TRBJ2-7 | TRBV6-2/TRBV6-3 | TGTGCCAGCAGTTACGATCTGACTAGCGGTTCCTACGAGCAGTACTTC | CASSYDLTSGSYEQYF
NA | NA | TRBJ1-6 | TRBV5-4 | TGTGCCAGCAGCTGGGGGGGCGTAAGCTCCTATAATTCACCCCTCCACTTT | CASSWGGVSSYNSPLHF
TRBD1 | NA | TRBJ1-5 | TRBV5-5 | TGTGCCAGCAGCGCACAGGGGGTAGGCAATCAGCCCCAGCATTTT | CASSAQGVGNQPQHF
NA | NA | TRBJ1-5 | TRBV2 | TGTGCCAGCAGTGAAGCGCTTGGGGGTTTCAATCAGCCCCAGCATTTT | CASSEALGGFNQPQHF
NA | NA | TRBJ2-2 | TRBV27 | TGTGCCAGCAGTTTCTTACCGACAGGTGCCACCGGGGAGCTGTTTTTT | CASSFLPTGATGELFF
TRBD1 | NA | TRBJ1-2 | TRBV29-1 | TGCAGCGCGCCGGGACAGGGGGCTTCCTATGGCTACACCTTC | CSAPGQGASYGYTF
TRBD1 | NA | TRBJ2-6 | TRBV5-8 | TGTGCCAGCAGCATATATCAGGGGGCTGGGGCCAACGTCCTGACTTTC | CASSIYQGAGANVLTF
NA | NA | TRBJ1-1 | TRBV6-5 | TGTGCCAGCAGTTACTCGAAAAGGAACACTGAAGCTTTCTTT | CASSYSKRNTEAFF
TRBD1 | NA | TRBJ1-5 | TRBV30 | TGTGCCTGGAGTGTAAACAGGGGCTGGAGCAATCAGCCCCAGCATTTT | CAWSVNRGWSNQPQHF
NA | NA | TRBJ2-5 | TRBV6-5 | TGTGCCGGCAAGACGTTCCAAGAGACCCAGTACTTC | CAGKTFQETQYF
NA | once | TRBJ1-1 | TRBV7-2 | TGTGCCAGCAGCTTAGCGAGGGGTAGCGGTCGCGCTTTCTTT | CASSLARGSGRAFF
NA | few | TRBJ2-7 | TRBV6-5 | TGTGCCAGCAGTTACTCCCATGGGAGTCCTCGGTACTTC | CASSYSHGSPRYF
NA | NA | TRBJ1-2 | TRBV19 | TGTGCCAGTACTGGCCTAGGCCTCTATGGCTACACCTTC | CASTGLGLYGYTF
NA | NA | TRBJ2-2 | TRBV25-1 | TGTGCCAGCAGTCTCCCCCGTGGGGGGGAGCTGTTTTTT | CASSLPRGGELFF